The rows below give T cell receptor beta chains drawn from one sample of a study of neurological immune-mediated disorders. Via MiXCR, TCRdb re-called the 5' RACE reads, giving one row per CDR3 protein. In the table there are under 40,000 distinct CDR3 sequences, around 2.9% of which are singletons. Input material: PBMCs. Receptors were obtained from a woman aged 60 to 75 with multiple sclerosis. CDR3s include the opening cysteine and the closing phenylalanine or tryptophan. D genes are given only for firm matches. Size is omitted from some rows. Given values are once, few, many or a class for expanded clones.

D gene	J gene	clone size	V gene	CDR3 protein	CDR3 DNA
NA	TRBJ2-7	many	TRBV20-1	CSAPRGLYEQYF	TGCAGTGCCCCAAGGGGTCTCTACGAGCAGTACTTC
NA	TRBJ1-2	many	TRBV27	CASSSWGTKGYGYTF	TGTGCCAGCAGTTCATGGGGTACAAAAGGCTATGGCTACACCTTC
NA	TRBJ2-2	many	TRBV11-2	CASSLVRGRTGELFF	TGTGCCAGCAGCTTAGTCCGGGGGCGAACCGGGGAGCTGTTTTTT
TRBD2	TRBJ2-7	many	TRBV7-9	CASSLSGGTNEQYF	TGTGCCAGCAGCCTTTCCGGGGGGACCAACGAGCAGTACTTC
NA	TRBJ2-1	many	TRBV11-2	CASSPNYNEQFF	TGTGCCAGCAGCCCTAACTACAATGAGCAGTTCTTC
NA	TRBJ2-5	few	TRBV10-2	CASRVLGLGETQYF	TGCGCCAGCAGGGTTTTAGGTCTGGGAGAGACCCAGTACTTC
NA	TRBJ1-1	many	TRBV7-8	CASSLLSLNTEAFF	TGTGCCAGCAGCTTGCTCAGCCTGAACACTGAAGCTTTCTTT
TRBD2	TRBJ2-5	many	TRBV7-2	CASSLGLAGGQETQYF	TGTGCCAGCAGCCTGGGACTAGCGGGGGGGCAAGAGACCCAGTACTTC
NA	TRBJ1-1	many	TRBV11-2	CASSAIRSEAFF	TGTGCCAGCAGCGCGATCCGGTCTGAAGCTTTCTTT
TRBD1	TRBJ2-7	many	TRBV5-1	CASSSRQGLHYEQYF	TGCGCCAGCAGCTCAAGACAGGGGCTCCACTACGAGCAGTACTTC
NA	TRBJ2-1	many	TRBV5-1	CASSLGGKLNEQFF	TGCGCCAGCAGCTTGGGAGGGAAGTTGAATGAGCAGTTCTTC
TRBD1	TRBJ2-1	many	TRBV7-8	CASSLRQGANNEQFF	TGTGCCAGCAGCTTACGACAGGGGGCCAACAATGAGCAGTTCTTC
TRBD2	TRBJ2-7	many	TRBV14	CASSPSSGGANEQYF	TGTGCCAGCAGCCCGTCTAGCGGGGGGGCCAACGAGCAGTACTTC
TRBD1	TRBJ2-1	NA	TRBV7-9	CASSFPGTGLNEQFF	TGTGCCAGCAGCTTTCCCGGGACAGGGTTGAATGAGCAGTTCTTC
TRBD2	TRBJ2-7	many	TRBV20-1	CSARETSAVSQYF	TGCAGTGCTAGAGAAACTAGCGCGGTGAGTCAGTACTTC
NA	TRBJ1-1	many	TRBV6-1	CASRSAGRNTEAFF	TGTGCCAGCAGGTCCGCGGGTCGCAACACTGAAGCTTTCTTT
NA	TRBJ2-6	many	TRBV4-1	CASSQDLRSQGVWANVLTF	TGCGCCAGCAGCCAAGATCTCCGGTCTCAGGGTGTCTGGGCCAACGTCCTGACTTTC
NA	TRBJ2-2	many	TRBV20-1	CSASWKQTNTGELFF	TGCAGTGCTAGTTGGAAACAGACTAACACCGGGGAGCTGTTTTTT
NA	TRBJ1-1	many	TRBV5-8	CASSPPPGMLNTEAFF	TGTGCCAGCAGCCCCCCTCCGGGAATGCTGAACACTGAAGCTTTCTTT
NA	TRBJ2-1	many	TRBV20-1	CSAPATLGSSYNEQFF	TGCAGTGCCCCGGCCACGCTAGGATCTTCCTACAATGAGCAGTTCTTC
NA	TRBJ1-1	many	TRBV10-3	CAISSPLGPNTEAFF	TGTGCCATCAGTTCTCCCCTCGGACCTAACACTGAAGCTTTCTTT
TRBD1	TRBJ1-1	NA	TRBV5-4	CASSAGQGRNTEAFF	TGTGCCAGCAGCGCTGGACAGGGACGGAACACTGAAGCTTTCTTT
TRBD2	TRBJ2-1	many	TRBV20-1	CSARDRAGGLNEQFF	TGCAGTGCTAGAGATAGAGCGGGGGGGCTTAATGAGCAGTTCTTC
NA	TRBJ2-1	many	TRBV6-6	CASSYGTSPNNEQFF	TGTGCCAGCAGTTACGGGACAAGTCCGAACAATGAGCAGTTCTTC
NA	TRBJ2-5	many	TRBV20-1	CSARDWAAGQETQYF	TGCAGTGCTAGAGATTGGGCGGCAGGCCAAGAGACCCAGTACTTC
NA	TRBJ1-2	many	TRBV3-1	CASSQAGPANYGYTF	TGTGCCAGCAGCCAAGCCGGACCGGCTAACTATGGCTACACCTTC
NA	TRBJ2-3	many	TRBV7-9	CASSRQSTSTDTQYF	TGTGCCAGCAGCCGACAGTCAACGAGCACAGATACGCAGTATTTT
NA	TRBJ2-7	many	TRBV29-1	CSVLETYEQYF	TGCAGCGTTTTGGAAACCTACGAGCAGTACTTC
NA	TRBJ2-3	many	TRBV20-1	CSARVLASTDTQYF	TGCAGTGCTAGAGTGTTAGCCTCCACAGATACGCAGTATTTT
NA	TRBJ2-5	many	TRBV5-1	CASSLGRSLQSETQYF	TGCGCCAGCAGCTTGGGGCGTTCCTTGCAGAGCGAGACCCAGTACTTC
NA	TRBJ2-1	many	TRBV12-3/TRBV12-4	CASSLRDRQFF	TGTGCCAGCAGTTTGCGGGACAGGCAGTTCTTC
NA	TRBJ2-1	medium-sized	TRBV20-1	CSALTGGNNEQFF	TGCAGTGCCCTTACGGGGGGCAACAATGAGCAGTTCTTC
NA	TRBJ2-3	many	TRBV20-1	CSAKKESDTQYF	TGCAGTGCTAAAAAGGAGTCAGATACGCAGTATTTT
TRBD2	TRBJ2-5	many	TRBV5-1	CASSLRGTRQETQYF	TGCGCCAGCAGCTTGAGGGGGACTAGGCAAGAGACCCAGTACTTC
TRBD1	TRBJ2-5	many	TRBV7-6	CASSSTGGHNQETQYF	TGTGCCAGCAGCTCGACAGGGGGCCATAATCAAGAGACCCAGTACTTC
TRBD1	TRBJ2-3	medium-sized	TRBV12-3/TRBV12-4	CASSLQGQGVLDTQYF	TGTGCCAGCAGTTTACAGGGACAGGGTGTCTTAGATACGCAGTATTTT
TRBD2	TRBJ2-3	few	TRBV20-1	CSARDPFVLAGSTDTQYF	TGCAGTGCTAGAGATCCCTTTGTTCTAGCGGGGAGCACAGATACGCAGTATTTT
NA	TRBJ2-7	many	TRBV5-1	CASSLGHNAYEQYF	TGCGCCAGCAGCTTGGGGCACAATGCCTACGAGCAGTACTTC
NA	TRBJ2-5	many	TRBV12-3/TRBV12-4	CASSLPVAQETQYF	TGTGCCAGCAGTCTCCCGGTAGCACAAGAGACCCAGTACTTC
NA	TRBJ1-4	many	TRBV4-1	CASSQAGSANEKLFF	TGCGCCAGCAGCCAAGCGGGATCGGCTAATGAAAAACTGTTTTTT